The 8 T cell receptor beta chains below were found in one sample sequenced in a study of blood T cell repertoires in COVID-19. The data were produced by immunoSEQ multiplex PCR, yet TCRdb's version contains in-frame clones alone and is incomplete. The data show more than 300,000 clones, nearly 90% seen once. Material for sequencing was PBMCs or T cells enriched from blood (not recorded which). Source of these receptors: a young woman who had recovered from COVID-19.

The chain joins TRBV19 to TRBJ2-6; 7 nucleotides agree with TRBD1. CDR1 is LNHDA and CDR2 is SQIVND in the germline V gene (reference sequence). V shed 1 base and J 0 bases; nucleotides not matched to a gene: 15. This CDR3 has 21 amino acids. DNA of the CDR3: TGTGCCAGTAGTATAGTCCGACAGGGTGGGCAATGGAGCTCTGGGGCCAACGTCCTGACTTTC. Its protein is CASSIVRQGGQWSSGANVLTF.

The rearrangement uses TRBV11-1 and TRBJ2-2, with D tentatively TRBD2 (6 bases). The CDR3 is made up of 16 amino acids. Germline V lookup: CDR1 SGHAT, CDR2 FQDESV (reference sequence). The germline V and J ends were trimmed by 1 base and 7 bases, with 16 bases remaining between them. The CDR3 loop reads CASSLEGAGGLGELFF. DNA for the CDR3: TGTGCCAGCAGCTTAGAGGGAGCCGGGGGTCTCGGGGAGCTGTTTTTT.

This chain uses TRBV28 with TRBJ2-7; a possible D gene is TRBD1 (5 bases). Trimming took 3 bases from V and 3 from J, leaving 15 bases between them. The CDR3 contains 15 residues. Looked up from germline, CDR1 is MDHEN and CDR2 is SYDVKM. The CDR3: CASSFLQGGVYEQYF. CDR3 nucleotides: TGTGCCAGCAGTTTTCTCCAGGGCGGAGTCTACGAGCAGTACTTC.

This sequence joins TRBV5-1 and TRBJ2-7; TRBD2 agrees at 9 bases. The germline V gene encodes CDR1 SGHRS and CDR2 YFSETQ. The CDR3 has 16 amino acids. Unmatched junction bases numbered 10, after V lost 4 bases and J lost 2 bases. As DNA, the CDR3 is TGCGCCAGCAGCCCGCAGAAGCGGGAGGACCCCTACGAGCAGTACTTC. It translates to CASSPQKREDPYEQYF.

The chain uses TRBV5-1 and TRBJ1-1; D is uncertain. The CDR3 sequence is 13 residues long. The ends were cut back, 2 bases at V and 3 bases at J, with 8 bases in the middle. Germline V gene data show CDR1 as SGHRS and CDR2 as YFSETQ. This CDR3 reads CASSFHSDTEAFF. The CDR3 nucleotides are TGCGCCAGCAGCTTTCACAGTGACACTGAAGCTTTCTTT.

The chain links TRBV4-1 to TRBJ2-7; a possible D gene is TRBD1 (6 bases). Germline CDR1 reads MGHRA; CDR2 reads YSYEKL. This CDR3 contains 15 residues. V lost 6 bases, J lost 2 bases, and 17 bases lay in between. CDR3 sequence reads: CASSRTGTSAYEQYF. CDR3 in DNA: TGCGCCAGCAGTCGAACCGGGACATCTGCCTACGAGCAGTACTTC.

The chain is built from TRBV28 and TRBJ1-1; maybe TRBD1 (6 bases). Germline CDR1 reads MDHEN; CDR2 reads SYDVKM. The CDR3 loop spans 14 amino acids. V was pared by 6 bases and J by 3 bases, with 14 bases between. This CDR3 is CASRTDRPDTEAFF. CDR3 DNA sequence: TGTGCCAGCAGAACCGACAGGCCAGACACTGAAGCTTTCTTT.

The rearrangement links TRBV27 to TRBJ2-5; tentative D call: TRBD1 (6 bases). V lost 4 bases and J lost 5, with 11 bases in between. This CDR3 contains 13 residues. Germline-derived CDR1 and CDR2 are MNHEY and SMNVEV (reference sequence). The CDR3 DNA reads TGTGCCAGCAGTTGGTTCAGGGGCGAGACCCAGTACTTC. Its protein is CASSWFRGETQYF.